This T cell receptor (beta chain) emerged from a study of T-cell reconstitution after alpha-beta-depleted transplantation in children. Trimming cost V 2 bases and J 7 bases, with 15 bases left between them. Germline lookup yields CDR1 SGHVS and CDR2 FQNEAQ. The CDR3 has 15 residues. This clonotype was detected a few times. The library targeted TCRbeta and was prepared with unique molecular identifiers. TCRdb independently ran MiXCR on the PCR reads; one entry per CDR3 protein. The sample contains some 600,000 distinct CDR3 sequences, 16% of which appear only once. Sequences were derived from PBMCs from the stem cell graft donor, sampled from the stem cell graft. The chain is built from TRBV7-8 and TRBJ1-5; D gene unclear. The sequence was obtained from a human donor who donated a stem cell graft to a child with acute myeloid leukemia. The CDR3 sequence is CASSLNLDFGQPQHF. The CDR3, as DNA: TGTGCCAGCAGCTTAAATTTAGACTTCGGGCAGCCCCAGCATTTT.